The next 3 T cell receptor beta chains were all read from a single sample in a study of shared clonotypes between healthy human individuals. This table comes from immunoSEQ multiplex PCR, and its TCRdb copy is limited to in-frame clones, with some not included. Among over a million clones listed, about 98% were seen once. Sequenced material: naive CD4+ T cells sorted from blood. The subset denotes: CD45RA+ positively selected. These receptors all stem from a man aged 25-45 years in good health.

The genes are TRBV4-1 and TRBJ2-5; unclear D gene. Germline loops: CDR1 MGHRA, CDR2 YSYEKL. Trimming removed 0 bases at V and 2 bases at J, with 10 bases between. This CDR3 has 15 amino acids. The chain's CDR3 is CASSQDPAGQETQYF. In nucleotides, the CDR3 is TGCGCCAGCAGCCAAGACCCTGCAGGTCAAGAGACCCAGTACTTC.

The chain employs TRBV7-1 and TRBJ1-2; 7 positions match TRBD1. TRBV7-1 belongs to the ORF category, with a function that is uncertain. The CDR3 is 14 amino acids. V was clipped by 4 bases and J by 2 bases; unmatched bases: 4. The CDR3: CASSFRQGNYGYTF. As DNA, the CDR3 is TGTGCCAGCAGCTTCCGACAGGGCAACTATGGCTACACCTTC.

The chain recombines TRBV5-1 with TRBJ2-5; unclear D gene. Trimming took 1 base from V and 0 from J, leaving 7 bases between them. Germline loops: CDR1 SGHRS, CDR2 YFSETQ. The CDR3 runs 14 residues. CDR3: CASSLFANQETQYF. CDR3 nucleotide sequence: TGCGCCAGCAGCTTGTTCGCGAACCAAGAGACCCAGTACTTC.